This TCR beta chain was retrieved from a study of T-cell reconstitution after alpha-beta-depleted transplantation in children. Concerning this clonotype itself: Its specificity is not known.

Overall study findings and caveats: Recipient T cells and thymic progenitors that survived were the source of the high TCRbeta diversity seen at day 60 in some patients. It was reported that alpha-beta T cells came from several hundred expanded graft clones (about two months after transplant). T-cell numbers and diversity, one year after transplant, stemmed largely from T cells that were newly produced.

The CDR3 contains 15 residues. The germline V gene has CDR1 SGHRS and CDR2 YFSETQ. V was trimmed by 4 bases and J by 1 base, leaving 11 bases between them. For TCRbeta, the library was prepared with unique molecular identifiers. TCRdb recomputed calls from the PCR reads with MiXCR, one row per CDR3 protein. This sample carries about 540,000 distinct CDR3 sequences, 25% to 30% of them seen once, and the ten largest clones take 35% to 40%. The receptor was isolated from a boy under three years old with Wiskott-Aldrich syndrome, due to receive a stem cell transplant. Source: PBMCs, taken before TCRalphabeta/CD19-depleted stem cell transplant. The rearrangement joins TRBV5-1 to TRBJ2-2; perhaps TRBD1 as D (6 bases). CDR3 loop: CASSTGQQNTGELFF. Here the CDR3 DNA reads TGCGCCAGCAGCACCGGACAGCAGAACACCGGGGAGCTGTTTTTT.